Below, 16 T cell receptor beta chains from the same sample are listed, as sequenced in a study of blood T cell repertoires in COVID-19. Measured with immunoSEQ multiplex PCR; TCRdb has only the in-frame clones, and not every one. The sample lists 150,000 to 200,000 clones; approximately 90% were seen once. What was sequenced was peripheral blood. These receptors originate from a human donor in a cohort sampled during active COVID-19.

This clone was observed a few times. The V gene is TRBV28, the J gene TRBJ1-5; D ambiguous. Germline loops: CDR1 MDHEN, CDR2 SYDVKM. The CDR3 sequence is 14 residues long. Deletions cut 2 bases from V and 3 bases from J, with 8 bases between. CDR3 protein: CASSLGGPNQPQHF. CDR3 sequence (DNA): TGTGCCAGCAGTTTAGGAGGGCCCAATCAGCCCCAGCATTTT.

The chain couples TRBV5-8 to TRBJ1-5; possibly TRBD1 for D (6 bases). CDR1 is SGHTS and CDR2 is YDEGEE in the germline V gene. The CDR3 is 17 amino acids. The V and J ends lost 3 bases and 3 bases respectively, with 19 bases between them. The CDR3 region has the DNA TGTGCCAGCAGCTCTAAACCTACAGGGAAGGTCAATCAGCCCCAGCATTTT. This encodes CASSSKPTGKVNQPQHF.

V is TRBV7-2 and J is TRBJ1-1, with D possibly being TRBD1 (6 bases). The V end was cut by 6 bases, the J end by 1 base, with 9 bases between. Germline CDR1 and CDR2: SGHTA and FQGNSA. The length of the CDR3 is 13 residues. CDR3 nucleotides: TGTGCCAGCAGTCGACAGGAGAACACTGAAGCTTTCTTT. It yields the protein CASSRQENTEAFF. Using reference TRBV7-2 and TRBJ1-1 for the parts outside the CDR3, the full variable domain is GAGVSQSPSNKVTEKGKDVELRCDPISGHTALYWYRQSLGQGLEFLIYFQGNSAPDKSGLPSDRFSAERTGGSVSTLTIQRTQQEDSAVYLCASSRQENTEAFFGQGTRLTVV.

As DNA, the CDR3 is TGTGCCTGGACCTCGGGACAGGGGGCTTACAATGAGCAGTTCTTC. Protein: CAWTSGQGAYNEQFF. This chain links TRBV30 with TRBJ2-1; 12 bases match TRBD1. The V and J ends lost 4 bases and 4 bases, in that order; junction bases with no gene match: 5. The CDR3 has 15 amino acids. In germline, CDR1 is GTSNPN, CDR2 SVGIG (reference sequence).

The genes are TRBV27 and TRBJ1-2, with a weak D call TRBD1 (6 bases). V gave up 2 bases and J gave up 6 bases, with 16 bases separating them. Germline V gene data show CDR1 as MNHEY and CDR2 as SMNVEV (reference sequence). CDR3 size: 15 residues. The CDR3 DNA follows: TGTGCCAGCAGTTTAAAGACAGGCCTAAGAAATGGCTACACCTTC. Its translation: CASSLKTGLRNGYTF.

This chain uses TRBV9 with TRBJ1-6; no definite D call. Germline CDR1 SGDLS, CDR2 YYNGEE. V was pared by 0 bases and J by 10 bases, with 8 bases between. This CDR3 contains 13 residues. Written as DNA, the CDR3 is TGTGCCAGCAGCGTAGAATTTCGGTCACCCCTCCACTTT. Residues: CASSVEFRSPLHF.

The rearrangement links TRBV30 to TRBJ1-1; D call uncertain. The CDR3 consists of 14 residues. V lost 3 bases, J lost 4 bases, and 15 bases lay in between. Germline values: CDR1 GTSNPN, CDR2 SVGIG (reference sequence). Here the CDR3 DNA reads TGTGCCTGGAGCGAGGAATGGTTGGGCACTGAAGCTTTCTTT. This gives the protein CAWSEEWLGTEAFF.

The V gene is TRBV11-2, the J gene TRBJ2-7; D ambiguous. Per germline, CDR1 SGHAT and CDR2 FQNNGV. Deletions cut 8 bases from V and 0 bases from J, with 11 bases between. The length of the CDR3 is 13 residues. The CDR3 loop is CASRVSDSYEQYF. Written as DNA, the CDR3 is TGTGCCAGCCGCGTGAGCGACTCCTACGAGCAGTACTTC.

V is TRBV14 and J is TRBJ1-2; D gene ambiguous. This CDR3 has 16 residues. The V gene's germline CDR1 is SGHDN and CDR2 FVKESK. V was trimmed by 3 bases and J by 6 bases, leaving 20 bases between them. CDR3 protein: CASSQYQGGVPNGYTF. The CDR3 DNA reads as TGTGCCAGCAGCCAGTACCAAGGCGGAGTACCTAATGGCTACACCTTC.

This clone was counted only a few times. The chain combines TRBV10-2 with TRBJ2-5; a possible D gene is TRBD1 (6 bases). This CDR3 contains 13 residues. V was pared by 4 bases and J by 2 bases, with 8 bases between. CDR1 is WSHSY and CDR2 is SAAADI in the germline V gene. The CDR3 is CASSGQVQETQYF. In DNA form, the CDR3 reads TGCGCCAGCAGTGGACAGGTGCAAGAGACCCAGTACTTC.

The chain has TRBV30 and TRBJ2-7, with 10 bases lining up with TRBD2. The J segment lost 5 bases and the V segment lost 2 bases, leaving 9 bases of the junction unmatched. The CDR3 is made up of 15 amino acids. The germline gives CDR1 GTSNPN, CDR2 SVGIG (reference sequence). Here the CDR3 reads CAWSTGLAGVDEQYF. The CDR3 coding sequence is TGTGCCTGGAGTACGGGGCTAGCGGGGGTAGACGAGCAGTACTTC.

The chain combines TRBV29-1 with TRBJ2-5, with a weak D call TRBD1 (5 bases). This CDR3 contains 13 residues. Trimming stripped 1 base from V and 4 bases from J, with 10 bases between. Germline assignment: CDR1 SQVTM and CDR2 ANQGSEA. CDR3 protein: CSVEGQLGETQYF. The CDR3 coding sequence is TGCAGCGTTGAAGGACAGTTAGGAGAGACCCAGTACTTC.

V usage is TRBV2 and J usage is TRBJ2-3; TRBD1 aligns across 11 bases. This CDR3 has 14 residues. Trimming at V came to 8 bases and at J to 3 bases, leaving 4 bases not matched to a gene. Germline CDR1 and CDR2: SNHLY and FYNNEI. The CDR3 here is CASGGQGVTDTQYF. CDR3 nucleotide sequence: TGTGCCAGCGGGGGACAGGGGGTTACAGATACGCAGTATTTT. Full variable domain (missing parts from reference TRBV2 and TRBJ2-3): EPEVTQTPSHQVTQMGQEVILRCVPISNHLYFYWYRQILGQKVEFLVSFYNNEISEKSEIFDDQFSVERPDGSNFTLKIRSTKLEDSAMYFCASGGQGVTDTQYFGPGTRLTVL.

The rearrangement joins TRBV10-3 to TRBJ2-5; 7 bases line up with TRBD1. The CDR3 runs to 14 residues. The V and J ends lost 7 bases and 5 bases, in that order; junction bases with no gene match: 10. Germline values: CDR1 ENHRY, CDR2 SYGVKD. CDR3 bases: TGTGCCATCATGGGCGACAGGGCTGGGGAGACCCAGTACTTC. Protein: CAIMGDRAGETQYF.

V is TRBV28 and J is TRBJ2-4, with 7 bases that match TRBD1. Looked up from germline, CDR1 is MDHEN and CDR2 is SYDVKM. The CDR3 extends over 17 amino acids. The V segment lost 4 bases and the J segment 3 bases; nucleotides outside the gene matches: 12. The chain's CDR3 is CASSSYRQGRGKNIQYF. CDR3 in DNA: TGTGCCAGCAGTTCCTACCGACAGGGACGGGGCAAAAACATTCAGTACTTC.

The rearrangement uses TRBV4-3 and TRBJ1-2; 7 nucleotides agree with TRBD1. Looked up from germline, CDR1 is LGHNA and CDR2 is YSLEER. The CDR3 loop spans 15 amino acids. Trimming at V came to 1 base and at J to 8 bases, leaving 10 bases not matched to a gene. CDR3 coding DNA: TGCGCCAGCAGCCAAGGAGGGGGCTCGGTAGGCGGCTACACCTTC. This codes for CASSQGGGSVGGYTF.